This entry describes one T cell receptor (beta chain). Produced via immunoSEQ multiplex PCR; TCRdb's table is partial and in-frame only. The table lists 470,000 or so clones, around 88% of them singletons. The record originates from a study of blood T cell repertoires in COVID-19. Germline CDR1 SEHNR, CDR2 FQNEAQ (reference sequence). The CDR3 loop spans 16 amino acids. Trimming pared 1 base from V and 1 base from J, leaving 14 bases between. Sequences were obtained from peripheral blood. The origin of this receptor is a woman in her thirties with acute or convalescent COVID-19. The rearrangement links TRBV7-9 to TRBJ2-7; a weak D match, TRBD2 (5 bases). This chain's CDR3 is CASSLGRPGKSYEQYF. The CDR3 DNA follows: TGTGCCAGCAGCTTAGGACGGCCGGGAAAGTCCTACGAGCAGTACTTC.